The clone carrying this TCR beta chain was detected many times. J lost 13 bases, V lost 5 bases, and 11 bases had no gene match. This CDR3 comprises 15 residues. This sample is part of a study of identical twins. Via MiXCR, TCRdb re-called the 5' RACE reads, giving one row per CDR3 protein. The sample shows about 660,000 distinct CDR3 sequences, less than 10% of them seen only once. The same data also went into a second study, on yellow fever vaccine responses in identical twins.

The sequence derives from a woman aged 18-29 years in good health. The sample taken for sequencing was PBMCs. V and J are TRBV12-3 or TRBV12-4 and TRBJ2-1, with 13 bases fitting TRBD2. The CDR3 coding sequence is TGTGCCAGCAGTCTGACCGGGACTAGCGGGATTTTTCAGTTCTTC. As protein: CASSLTGTSGIFQFF.